A selection of T cell receptor beta chains follows, all from one sample in a study of blood T cell repertoires in COVID-19. Repertoires were generated with immunoSEQ multiplex PCR, while TCRdb's copy carries only in-frame clones and drops some. The data contain 310,000 or so clones, approximately 90% of them seen just once; the ten biggest clones take up around 9.3%. The sample taken for sequencing was PBMCs or T cells enriched from blood (not recorded which). Source of these receptors: a woman between 18 and 30 years old who had recovered from COVID-19. Each CDR3 is given with its conserved first and last residue. D genes are given only for firm matches. Part of the rows lack a size; the others show once, few, many or a class for expanded clones.

d_call: TRBD1; clone_size: -; v_call: TRBV3-1/TRBV3-2; j_call: TRBJ1-3; cdr3_aa: CASSGTASGNTIYF; cdr3_nt: TGTGCCAGCAGTGGGACAGCCTCTGGAAACACCATATATTTT
d_call: TRBD2; clone_size: -; v_call: TRBV9; j_call: TRBJ2-3; cdr3_aa: CASSVASGGGADTQYF; cdr3_nt: TGTGCCAGCAGCGTAGCAAGCGGGGGCGGGGCAGATACGCAGTATTTT
d_call: -; clone_size: -; v_call: TRBV4-3; j_call: TRBJ2-7; cdr3_aa: CASSQEMVAAQYF; cdr3_nt: TGCGCCAGCAGCCAAGAAATGGTTGCGGCGCAGTACTTC
d_call: -; clone_size: -; v_call: TRBV11-1; j_call: TRBJ1-4; cdr3_aa: CASSRGTGSNEKLFF; cdr3_nt: TGTGCCAGCAGCCGGGGGACGGGGAGTAATGAAAAACTGTTTTTT
d_call: TRBD2; clone_size: -; v_call: TRBV4-3; j_call: TRBJ2-3; cdr3_aa: CASSQDIGSPSGVTDTQYF; cdr3_nt: TGCGCCAGCAGCCAAGATATAGGATCGCCTAGCGGGGTCACAGATACGCAGTATTTT
d_call: TRBD1; clone_size: -; v_call: TRBV30; j_call: TRBJ1-4; cdr3_aa: CAWSVGTGGNEKLFF; cdr3_nt: TGTGCCTGGAGTGTCGGGACAGGGGGCAATGAAAAACTGTTTTTT
d_call: -; clone_size: -; v_call: TRBV7-2; j_call: TRBJ1-1; cdr3_aa: CASSPWSGGLKAEAFF; cdr3_nt: TGTGCCAGCAGCCCCTGGTCCGGGGGGCTCAAGGCTGAAGCTTTCTTT
d_call: -; clone_size: -; v_call: TRBV5-4; j_call: TRBJ2-7; cdr3_aa: CASSFGASYEQYF; cdr3_nt: TGTGCCAGCAGCTTTGGGGCCTCCTACGAGCAGTACTTC
d_call: TRBD1; clone_size: -; v_call: TRBV5-4; j_call: TRBJ1-4; cdr3_aa: CASSRSGTGGNEKLFF; cdr3_nt: TGTGCCAGCAGCCGAAGCGGGACAGGTGGTAATGAAAAACTGTTTTTT
d_call: TRBD1; clone_size: -; v_call: TRBV18; j_call: TRBJ2-1; cdr3_aa: CASSLGTANEQFF; cdr3_nt: TGTGCCAGCTCATTAGGGACAGCTAATGAGCAGTTCTTC
d_call: TRBD1; clone_size: -; v_call: TRBV19; j_call: TRBJ1-3; cdr3_aa: CATYPDRASGNTIYF; cdr3_nt: TGTGCCACCTACCCCGACAGGGCCTCTGGAAACACCATATATTTT
d_call: TRBD2; clone_size: -; v_call: TRBV28; j_call: TRBJ2-7; cdr3_aa: CASSPRGLAVYHEQYF; cdr3_nt: TGTGCCAGCAGTCCCCGGGGACTAGCTGTTTACCACGAGCAGTACTTC
d_call: TRBD1; clone_size: -; v_call: TRBV30; j_call: TRBJ2-7; cdr3_aa: CAWSLVDRANYEQYF; cdr3_nt: TGTGCCTGGAGTTTGGTGGACAGGGCGAACTACGAGCAGTACTTC
d_call: TRBD1; clone_size: -; v_call: TRBV28; j_call: TRBJ2-5; cdr3_aa: CASSGQGLRGTQYF; cdr3_nt: TGTGCCAGTTCGGGACAGGGGCTTCGAGGGACCCAGTACTTC
d_call: TRBD2; clone_size: -; v_call: TRBV4-2; j_call: TRBJ2-2; cdr3_aa: CASSQGTSGGGELFF; cdr3_nt: TGTGCCAGCAGCCAAGGGACTAGCGGGGGTGGGGAGCTGTTTTTT
d_call: -; clone_size: once; v_call: TRBV2; j_call: TRBJ1-3; cdr3_aa: CASSVNGNTIYF; cdr3_nt: TGTGCCAGCAGTGTCAATGGAAACACCATATATTTT
d_call: -; clone_size: -; v_call: TRBV28; j_call: TRBJ2-2; cdr3_aa: CASIVTGITGELFF; cdr3_nt: TGTGCCAGCATCGTGACGGGGATCACCGGGGAGCTGTTTTTT
d_call: -; clone_size: -; v_call: TRBV5-1; j_call: TRBJ2-1; cdr3_aa: CASSLTAYNEQFF; cdr3_nt: TGCGCCAGCAGCTTGACGGCCTACAATGAGCAGTTCTTC
d_call: -; clone_size: -; v_call: TRBV15; j_call: TRBJ1-2; cdr3_aa: CATSRDFRGGGYTF; cdr3_nt: TGTGCCACCAGCAGAGATTTCAGGGGCGGAGGCTACACCTTC
d_call: -; clone_size: -; v_call: TRBV15; j_call: TRBJ2-3; cdr3_aa: CATSRGDSTDTQYF; cdr3_nt: TGTGCCACCAGCAGAGGGGACTCCACAGATACGCAGTATTTT
d_call: TRBD2; clone_size: -; v_call: TRBV5-4; j_call: TRBJ2-1; cdr3_aa: CASSLTGLDRNEQFF; cdr3_nt: TGTGCCAGCAGCTTGACGGGACTAGACCGCAATGAGCAGTTCTTC
d_call: -; clone_size: -; v_call: TRBV10-3; j_call: TRBJ2-1; cdr3_aa: CAISDRRRDRSYNEQFF; cdr3_nt: TGTGCCATCAGTGATAGGAGGCGGGACCGCTCCTACAATGAGCAGTTCTTC
d_call: -; clone_size: -; v_call: TRBV10-3; j_call: TRBJ2-7; cdr3_aa: CAISVAGSSYEQYF; cdr3_nt: TGTGCCATCAGTGTGGCGGGGAGCTCCTACGAGCAGTACTTC
d_call: TRBD1; clone_size: -; v_call: TRBV5-1; j_call: TRBJ2-7; cdr3_aa: CASSSLDRYGWRKDYEQYF; cdr3_nt: TGCGCCAGCAGCTCACTGGACAGGTACGGATGGAGAAAAGACTACGAGCAGTACTTC
d_call: TRBD1; clone_size: -; v_call: TRBV7-9; j_call: TRBJ1-2; cdr3_aa: CASSFEGGRGYTF; cdr3_nt: TGTGCCAGCAGCTTTGAAGGGGGCCGTGGCTACACCTTC
d_call: -; clone_size: -; v_call: TRBV7-2; j_call: TRBJ2-4; cdr3_aa: CASIPTDLGRAKNIQYF; cdr3_nt: TGTGCCAGCATCCCGACTGACTTGGGTCGAGCCAAAAACATTCAGTACTTC
d_call: -; clone_size: -; v_call: TRBV6-5; j_call: TRBJ2-2; cdr3_aa: CATYTGELFF; cdr3_nt: TGTGCCACCTACACCGGGGAGCTGTTTTTT
d_call: -; clone_size: -; v_call: TRBV24-1; j_call: TRBJ1-2; cdr3_aa: CATEDNFYGYTF; cdr3_nt: TGTGCCACCGAGGACAATTTCTATGGCTACACCTTC
d_call: TRBD1; clone_size: -; v_call: TRBV18; j_call: TRBJ1-1; cdr3_aa: CASSPGQGRMNTEAFF; cdr3_nt: TGTGCCAGCTCCCCAGGACAGGGGAGGATGAACACTGAAGCTTTCTTT
d_call: -; clone_size: -; v_call: TRBV29-1; j_call: TRBJ1-1; cdr3_aa: CSVADIYTEAFF; cdr3_nt: TGCAGCGTGGCGGACATTTACACTGAAGCTTTCTTT
d_call: TRBD1; clone_size: -; v_call: TRBV28; j_call: TRBJ2-2; cdr3_aa: CASSSTGWTGELFF; cdr3_nt: TGTGCCAGCAGCTCGACAGGGTGGACCGGGGAGCTGTTTTTT
d_call: TRBD2; clone_size: -; v_call: TRBV4-2; j_call: TRBJ2-2; cdr3_aa: CASSLIERGNTGELFF; cdr3_nt: TGTGCCAGCAGCCTGATAGAGCGGGGGAACACCGGGGAGCTGTTTTTT
d_call: TRBD1; clone_size: -; v_call: TRBV19; j_call: TRBJ2-5; cdr3_aa: CASTDRGQGVRETQYF; cdr3_nt: TGTGCCAGTACCGATAGGGGACAGGGTGTGCGAGAGACCCAGTACTTC
d_call: TRBD2; clone_size: -; v_call: TRBV5-1; j_call: TRBJ2-1; cdr3_aa: CASSIAGGPGIDEQFF; cdr3_nt: TGCGCCAGCAGCATAGCGGGAGGGCCCGGGATCGATGAGCAGTTCTTC
d_call: TRBD1; clone_size: once; v_call: TRBV5-1; j_call: TRBJ1-1; cdr3_aa: CASSLAVGQMNTEAFF; cdr3_nt: TGCGCCAGCAGCTTGGCCGTGGGACAGATGAACACTGAAGCTTTCTTT
d_call: TRBD2; clone_size: -; v_call: TRBV3-1/TRBV3-2; j_call: TRBJ2-1; cdr3_aa: CASSQDQSMTSREQFF; cdr3_nt: TGTGCCAGCAGCCAAGATCAAAGTATGACTAGCAGAGAGCAGTTCTTC
d_call: -; clone_size: -; v_call: TRBV10-2; j_call: TRBJ2-1; cdr3_aa: CASRFAGTSYNEQFF; cdr3_nt: TGCGCCAGCAGATTCGCCGGGACATCCTACAATGAGCAGTTCTTC
d_call: TRBD1; clone_size: -; v_call: TRBV15; j_call: TRBJ1-4; cdr3_aa: CATSQDRAQNEKLFF; cdr3_nt: TGTGCCACCAGCCAAGACAGGGCCCAGAATGAAAAACTGTTTTTT
d_call: TRBD1; clone_size: -; v_call: TRBV4-3; j_call: TRBJ2-7; cdr3_aa: CASSQEVSSGQGLYEQYF; cdr3_nt: TGCGCCAGCAGCCAAGAAGTTTCTTCCGGACAGGGCCTCTACGAGCAGTACTTC
d_call: TRBD1; clone_size: -; v_call: TRBV5-6; j_call: TRBJ1-6; cdr3_aa: CASSSQGLGNSPLHF; cdr3_nt: TGTGCCAGCAGCTCACAGGGGTTGGGTAATTCACCCCTCCACTTT
d_call: TRBD1; clone_size: -; v_call: TRBV16; j_call: TRBJ1-1; cdr3_aa: CASSQSRWDRAEAFF; cdr3_nt: TGTGCCAGCAGCCAATCCAGGTGGGACAGGGCTGAAGCTTTCTTT
d_call: TRBD1; clone_size: -; v_call: TRBV28; j_call: TRBJ1-2; cdr3_aa: CASSLGTASYGYTF; cdr3_nt: TGTGCCAGCAGTTTGGGGACAGCGAGCTATGGCTACACCTTC
d_call: TRBD1; clone_size: few; v_call: TRBV5-1; j_call: TRBJ2-2; cdr3_aa: CASSLDAAGGNTGELFF; cdr3_nt: TGCGCCAGCAGCTTGGACGCGGCAGGGGGAAACACCGGGGAGCTGTTTTTT
d_call: TRBD1; clone_size: -; v_call: TRBV6-5; j_call: TRBJ2-7; cdr3_aa: CASSTTGRRYEQYF; cdr3_nt: TGTGCCAGCAGTACGACAGGGAGAAGGTACGAGCAGTACTTC
d_call: TRBD1; clone_size: -; v_call: TRBV5-1; j_call: TRBJ2-1; cdr3_aa: CASSLNSGGSYNEQFF; cdr3_nt: TGCGCCAGCAGCTTGAATTCAGGGGGCTCCTACAATGAGCAGTTCTTC
d_call: TRBD1; clone_size: -; v_call: TRBV2; j_call: TRBJ1-5; cdr3_aa: CASQLDRGRVAQPQHF; cdr3_nt: TGTGCCAGCCAATTGGACAGGGGGCGAGTTGCCCAGCCCCAGCATTTT
d_call: -; clone_size: -; v_call: TRBV7-2; j_call: TRBJ2-7; cdr3_aa: CASSLRGSYEQYF; cdr3_nt: TGTGCCAGCAGCTTAAGGGGTTCCTACGAGCAGTACTTC
d_call: TRBD1; clone_size: -; v_call: TRBV6-1; j_call: TRBJ1-2; cdr3_aa: CASSESPTSGQAYGYTF; cdr3_nt: TGTGCCAGCAGTGAATCCCCCACCAGCGGACAGGCCTATGGCTACACCTTC
d_call: -; clone_size: -; v_call: TRBV14; j_call: TRBJ1-5; cdr3_aa: CASSQDIGQPQHF; cdr3_nt: TGTGCCAGCAGCCAAGATATCGGTCAGCCCCAGCATTTT
d_call: -; clone_size: -; v_call: TRBV14; j_call: TRBJ2-6; cdr3_aa: CASSHSGANVLTF; cdr3_nt: TGTGCCAGCAGTCATTCTGGGGCCAACGTCCTGACTTTC
d_call: TRBD1; clone_size: -; v_call: TRBV7-9; j_call: TRBJ1-6; cdr3_aa: CASSRGTVNYNSPLHF; cdr3_nt: TGTGCCAGCAGCCGCGGGACAGTGAACTATAATTCACCCCTCCACTTT
d_call: TRBD1; clone_size: -; v_call: TRBV28; j_call: TRBJ1-4; cdr3_aa: CASSSGTGYEKLFF; cdr3_nt: TGTGCCAGCAGTTCCGGGACAGGGTATGAAAAACTGTTTTTT
d_call: -; clone_size: -; v_call: TRBV19; j_call: TRBJ1-4; cdr3_aa: CASSIVQGEKLFF; cdr3_nt: TGTGCCAGTAGTATAGTGCAGGGGGAAAAACTGTTTTTT